These 18 T cell receptor beta chains share one sample of origin, sequenced in a study of tumor and adjacent non-tumor tissue in lung cancer. This sample's RNA came from whole unsorted tissue. TCRbeta libraries were built with three rounds of nested PCR, modified from ARM-PCR. TCRdb re-derived calls from the multiplex PCR reads in MiXCR, one entry per CDR3 protein. In the table there are more than 85,000 distinct CDR3 sequences, roughly 73% of which are singletons. The specimen sequenced was lung tumor tissue. The receptors stem from a woman aged 55-69 years with non-small cell lung cancer.

Concerning this clonotype: A single base separates this from a much larger clone, so it may be a read error. CDR3 bases: TGCAGTGCTCCTGTGGGGGGAAAGAGCCACGAGCAGTACGTC. Translating gives CSAPVGGKSHEQYV. This chain uses TRBV20-1 with TRBJ2-7; possible D gene TRBD2, 6 bases. This CDR3 region has 14 residues. In germline, CDR1 is DFQATT, CDR2 SNEGSKA (reference sequence). The V end was cut by 5 bases, the J end by 5 bases, with 19 bases between.

On this clonotype: The junction departs from germline at one end; a sequencing error may be responsible. This CDR3 reads CASRYYAGQGADEQFF. Here the CDR3 DNA reads TGTGCCAGCCGTTACTATGCGGGACAGGGGGCGGATGAGCAGTTCTTC. V is TRBV6-5 and J is TRBJ2-1; TRBD1 aligns across 12 bases. The CDR3 is 16 residues long. Looked up from germline, CDR1 is MNHEY and CDR2 is SVGAGI.

The chain has TRBV30 and TRBJ1-3, with TRBD1 as a possible D gene (6 bases). The ends were cut back, 3 bases at V and 12 bases at J, with 24 bases in the middle. Germline V gene lookup returns CDR1 GTSNPN and CDR2 SVGIG (reference sequence). The CDR3 is made up of 15 amino acids. The CDR3 region has the DNA TGTGCCTGGAGAGGGGGGGGGCGGCGATGGGACATCATATATTTT. It translates to CAWRGGGRRWDIIYF.

A single count supports this clonotype. The chain uses TRBV7-9 and TRBJ2-5; possible D gene TRBD1, 6 bases. V was cut by 9 bases and J by 1 base, with 18 bases left in between. The CDR3 spans 15 residues. The V gene's germline CDR1 is SEHNR and CDR2 FQNEAQ (reference sequence). CDR3 sequence (DNA): TGTGCCAGAAGCCGGATACTGGGGGCCCAAGAGACCCAGTACTTC. Translation: CARSRILGAQETQYF.

This clonotype was recorded only once. One junction end does not reproduce the germline sequence, and a read error may be involved. The V gene is TRBV6-2 or TRBV6-3, the J gene TRBJ2-7, with unresolved D. The CDR3 consists of 11 residues. Germline V gene lookup returns CDR1 MNHEY and CDR2 SVGEGT. The CDR3 reads CACSNTYEQYF. CDR3 nucleotide sequence: TGTGCCTGCAGCAATACCTATGAACAGTACTTC.

To note about this clonotype: The missing conserved phenylalanine or tryptophan at the end of this CDR3 makes a read error likely. The chain carries TRBV10-3 and TRBJ2-7, with D perhaps TRBD2 (6 bases). The CDR3 extends over 12 amino acids. Germline CDR1 is ENHRY and CDR2 is SYGVKD. V was trimmed by 11 bases and J by 4 bases, leaving 15 bases between them. The CDR3 DNA reads TGTGCCTCTAAGTGCGGGGAATACGAGCAGTACTCC. Its protein is CASKCGEYEQYS.

Worth noting for this clonotype: Being one base from a much bigger clone, this may be a read error. The rearrangement joins TRBV5-6 to TRBJ2-3; a possible D gene is TRBD2 (7 bases). The V gene's germline CDR1 is SGHDT and CDR2 YYEEEE. There are 13 residues in the CDR3. The V end was cut by 6 bases, the J end by 4 bases, with 12 bases between. In DNA form, the CDR3 reads TGTGCCAGCAAAAGGGGGGGCCCAGATACGCAGTATTTT. This sequence encodes CASKRGGPDTQYF. Looking up the rest from reference TRBV5-6 and TRBJ2-3 gives the full variable domain: DAGVTQSPTHLIKTRGQQVTLRCSPKSGHDTVSWYQQALGQGPQFIFQYYEEEERQRGNFPDRFSGHQFPNYSSELNVNALLLGDSALYLCASKRGGPDTQYFGPGTRLTVL.

Points on this clonotype: Sequence at one end of the junction differs from germline and may be a read error. The DNA for the CDR3 is TGTGTCAGCAGTGAGACACGGACAGGCGCCTCCTACAGTGAGCAGTTCTTC. It codes for CVSSETRTGASYSEQFF. The chain employs TRBV6-2 or TRBV6-3 and TRBJ2-1; 7 bases agree with TRBD1. Germline CDR1 and CDR2: MNHEY and SVGEGT. The CDR3 has 17 residues.

A remark on this clonotype: Just one base apart from a much larger clone, this may be a read error. This sequence joins TRBV5-6 and TRBJ1-5, with D possibly being TRBD1 (5 bases). Germline values: CDR1 SGHDT, CDR2 YYEEEE. The CDR3 is made up of 14 amino acids. Here the CDR3 DNA reads TGTGCCAGCAGCTACGGGGGTGCAATTCAGTCCCAGCATTTT. Amino acid sequence: CASSYGGAIQSQHF.

Concerning this clonotype: The conserved phenylalanine or tryptophan is not found at the CDR3 terminus, so this likely reflects a read error. The chain has TRBV4-3 and TRBJ2-3; D gene uncertain. Deletions cut 4 bases from V and 0 bases from J, with 17 bases between. Germline lookup yields CDR1 LGHNA and CDR2 YSLEER. The length of the CDR3 is 17 residues. CDR3 bases: TGCGCCAGCAGCCGAGACCGCGGACCTAGTAGCACAGATACGCAGTATTTA. It encodes CASSRDRGPSSTDTQYL.

The V and J genes are TRBV29-1 and TRBJ2-1; D gene uncertain. Germline V gene lookup returns CDR1 SQVTM and CDR2 ANQGSEA. The CDR3 consists of 12 residues. With 6 bases removed from V and 9 bases from J, the gap between germline ends came to 15 bases. CDR3 nucleotides: TGCAGCGTCCGTGACACGGTGAGTGAGCAGTTCTTC. Translation: CSVRDTVSEQFF.

On this clonotype: The junction departs from germline at one end; a sequencing error may be responsible. The DNA for the CDR3 is TGTACCAGCACCTGGGATCTATACACTGAAACTTTCTTT. It is translated as CTSTWDLYTETFF. The chain is built from TRBV4-2 and TRBJ1-1, with D uncertain. The CDR3 is 13 residues long. Per the germline V gene, CDR1 is LGHNA and CDR2 is YNFKEQ.

V and J are TRBV20-1 and TRBJ2-3; 9 bases are shared with TRBD1. The CDR3 loop spans 15 amino acids. Per germline, CDR1 DFQATT and CDR2 SNEGSKA (reference sequence). J lost 5 bases, V lost 3 bases, and 9 bases had no gene match. CDR3 DNA: TGCAGTGCTAGTAGTGACAGGGGGTTGAAAGATACGCAGTATTTT. This encodes CSASSDRGLKDTQYF.

Worth noting for this clonotype: A read error may produce the germline difference seen at one junction end. CDR3: CASSSGADQESQNF. CDR3 nucleotide sequence: TGTGCCAGCAGCTCGGGGGCAGATCAAGAGAGCCAGAACTTC. The chain has TRBV11-3 and TRBJ2-5; D may match TRBD1 or TRBD2 (6 bases each). This CDR3 is 14 amino acids long. In germline, CDR1 is SGHNT, CDR2 YENEEA.

A remark on this clonotype: The conserved final phenylalanine or tryptophan is absent from the CDR3, which likely points to a read error. This chain uses TRBV6-5 with TRBJ2-1, with D unresolved. The CDR3 length is 11 residues. Trimming took 5 bases from V and 10 from J, leaving 9 bases between them. Germline V gene sequence: CDR1 MNHEY, CDR2 SVGAGI. The CDR3 is CASSRRHEQFL. As DNA, the CDR3 is TGTGCCAGCAGTAGACGTCACGAGCAGTTCCTC.

Remarks on this clonotype: Since no conserved phenylalanine or tryptophan closes the CDR3, a read error is the likely cause. This rearrangement joins TRBV6-2 or TRBV6-3 to TRBJ2-3; 13 bases map to TRBD2. CDR3 length: 20 amino acids. Germline CDR1 and CDR2: MNHEY and SVGEGT. The V gene end was trimmed by 2 bases and the J gene end by 4 bases; junction bases not matched to a gene: 15. In DNA, the CDR3 is TGTGCCAGCAGTTACCCTCTGTCGACTAGCGGGGGGCGAGTCGCAGATACGCAGTATCTT. It codes for CASSYPLSTSGGRVADTQYL.

This clonotype was observed a single time. A junction boundary mismatches the germline segment, possibly from a read error. The chain joins TRBV6-2 or TRBV6-3 to TRBJ2-1; 7 bases align to TRBD2. The CDR3 runs to 16 residues. Germline loops: CDR1 MNHEY, CDR2 SVGEGT. CDR3 loop: CACSRRHGLDYNEQFF. DNA for the CDR3: TGTGCCTGCAGTCGCCGACATGGACTAGATTACAATGAACAGTTCTTC.

Worth noting for this clonotype: The germline gene is not matched at one end of the junction; a read error may be the cause. For the CDR3, the DNA is TGTGCCAGCAGTTTGACAGTGACAACTGAAGATTTCTTT. It encodes CASSLTVTTEDFF. The chain links TRBV6-5 to TRBJ1-1; a weak D match, TRBD1 (5 bases). The CDR3 contains 13 residues. Germline assignment: CDR1 MNHEY and CDR2 SVGAGI.